A selection of T cell receptor beta chains follows, all from one sample in a study of long-term antiretroviral therapy in people with HIV. Some clones are missing from TCRdb's copy, which holds only in-frame ones; the method was immunoSEQ multiplex PCR. The data contain some 40,000 clones, more than 70% of them singletons. Sequenced material: unsorted PBMCs, taken 3.1 years after starting antiretroviral therapy. These receptors were obtained from a woman between 50 and 59 years old with HIV. Both conserved end residues are part of each CDR3. D genes are given only for firm matches. Rows may omit the clone size; those that give it use once, few, many or a size class.

d_call	v_call	cdr3_length	j_call	clone_size	cdr3_aa	cdr3_nt
TRBD1	TRBV19	13	TRBJ1-2	.	CASSNRDSSGYTF	TGTGCCAGTAGTAATCGGGACAGCTCTGGCTACACCTTC
.	TRBV7-6	19	TRBJ1-2	.	CASSPRTQAVPSTDYGYTF	TGTGCCAGCAGCCCCCGGACCCAAGCCGTCCCGAGTACCGACTATGGCTACACCTTC
.	TRBV7-2	11	TRBJ1-2	.	CASSLNYGYTF	TGTGCCAGCAGCCTTAACTATGGCTACACCTTC
TRBD2	TRBV18	17	TRBJ2-3	.	CASSPPGLAGGTDTQYF	TGTGCCAGCTCACCACCGGGACTAGCGGGGGGGACAGATACGCAGTATTTT
TRBD1	TRBV30	16	TRBJ1-2	.	CAWSWDSITSNYGYTF	TGTGCCTGGAGTTGGGACAGTATTACTTCTAACTATGGCTACACCTTC
.	TRBV30	13	TRBJ2-1	.	CAWRPRADNEQFF	TGTGCCTGGAGGCCCCGGGCTGACAATGAGCAGTTCTTC
.	TRBV7-2	15	TRBJ1-1	.	CASSLAGGLGTEAFF	TGTGCCAGCAGCTTAGCGGGGGGTTTAGGCACTGAAGCTTTCTTT
.	TRBV30	13	TRBJ2-1	.	CAWSPSSYNEQFF	TGTGCCTGGAGTCCGAGCTCCTACAATGAGCAGTTCTTC
.	TRBV12-5	12	TRBJ2-3	.	CASGSSIYTQYF	TGTGCTAGTGGTTCGTCAATTTATACGCAGTATTTT
TRBD1	TRBV7-9	15	TRBJ1-6	.	CASSSGQVANSPLHF	TGTGCCAGCAGCTCCGGACAGGTAGCTAATTCACCCCTCCACTTT
TRBD2	TRBV7-9	19	TRBJ2-1	.	CASSSLFGGDHSSYNEQFF	TGTGCCAGCAGCTCTCTTTTCGGGGGGGATCACAGCTCCTACAATGAGCAGTTCTTC
.	TRBV30	13	TRBJ2-1	.	CAWSGVGGREQFF	TGTGCCTGGAGTGGGGTAGGAGGTCGTGAGCAGTTCTTC
.	TRBV27	12	TRBJ2-5	.	CASSPLGETQYF	TGTGCCAGCAGTCCCCTGGGAGAGACCCAGTACTTC
.	TRBV5-6	13	TRBJ2-7	.	CASSSTETYEQYF	TGTGCCAGCAGCTCAACGGAAACCTACGAGCAGTACTTC
TRBD1	TRBV19	13	TRBJ2-3	.	CATTGLGTDTQYF	TGTGCCACGACAGGGCTGGGGACAGATACGCAGTATTTT
.	TRBV28	14	TRBJ1-2	.	CASASDTEIYGYTF	TGTGCCAGCGCCTCTGACACGGAGATCTATGGCTACACCTTC
.	TRBV6-5	15	TRBJ2-3	.	CAVNAAGPGTDTQYF	TGTGCCGTCAACGCCGCGGGGCCGGGTACAGATACGCAGTATTTT
TRBD1	TRBV5-1	16	TRBJ1-4	.	CASSLGQGQYFEKLFF	TGCGCCAGCAGCTTGGGACAGGGACAGTATTTTGAAAAACTGTTTTTT
TRBD1	TRBV10-3	15	TRBJ2-3	.	CAIRDGTGETDTQYF	TGTGCCATCAGAGACGGGACAGGGGAAACAGATACGCAGTATTTT
TRBD1	TRBV7-9	14	TRBJ1-1	few	CASSIPTGYTEAFF	TGTGCCAGCAGCATACCGACAGGGTACACTGAAGCTTTCTTT